Below, 4 T cell receptor beta chains from the same sample are listed, as sequenced in a study of low-dose radiotherapy and immunotherapy resistance in tumors. Time point indicated: after trial treatment. Treatment meaning: LDRT plus nivolumab, ipilimumab, low-dose cyclophosphamide and aspirin (RACIN trial). Primers targeting TRAV and TRBV primed first-strand cDNA, covering alpha and beta chains. The PCR that amplified TCRs ran for 20 cycles, relying on a constant-region primer and a V-primer adapter. MiXCR, applied by TCRdb to the reads, yields one record per CDR3 protein. The sample holds about 35,000 distinct CDR3 sequences; around 20% are singletons and the top ten take roughly 10%. Specimen: PBMCs, collected after low-dose radiotherapy plus immunotherapy. The origin of the receptors is a female donor with ovarian cancer.

This clonotype was detected many times. This sequence joins TRBV29-1 and TRBJ2-3; TRBD1 might be the D (6 bases). CDR1 SQVTM and CDR2 ANQGSEA come from the germline V gene. V lost 7 bases and J 9 bases, leaving 14 bases between the germline ends. The CDR3 covers 11 residues. The CDR3 coding sequence is TGCAGCGGAGAGACAGGAGAAACGCAGTATTTT. Translating gives CSGETGETQYF.

Note on this clonotype: A far larger clone is just one base off, so this is likely a read error. V and J are TRBV6-8 and TRBJ2-7, with D perhaps matching TRBD1 (6 bases). CDR1 and CDR2 from the germline V gene are MNHGY and SAAAGT. This CDR3 has 17 amino acids. V shed 6 bases and J shed 6 bases, with 27 bases lying between them. The CDR3 reads CASSRDKAGSRLAEQYF. The CDR3 nucleotides read TGTGCCAGCAGCCGGGACAAGGCTGGTTCACGGCTCGCCGAGCAGTACTTC.

This clonotype has a count of ten or more. This sequence joins TRBV28 and TRBJ1-3; no clear D. V was cut by 4 bases and J by 4 bases, with 2 bases left in between. The CDR3 contains 11 residues. Germline CDR1 reads MDHEN; CDR2 reads SYDVKM. CDR3 sequence reads: CASSSGNTIYF. In nucleotides, the CDR3 is TGTGCCAGCAGTTCCGGAAACACCATATATTTT. Filled out from reference TRBV28 and TRBJ1-3, the complete variable domain reads DVKVTQSSRYLVKRTGEKVFLECVQDMDHENMFWYRQDPGLGLRLIYFSYDVKMKEKGDIPEGYSVSREKKERFSLILESASTNQTSMYLCASSSGNTIYFGEGSWLTVV.

This clonotype showed up many times. This rearrangement joins TRBV19 to TRBJ2-7, with 7 positions matching TRBD1. The CDR3 spans 15 residues. CDR1 is LNHDA and CDR2 is SQIVND in the germline V gene (reference sequence). V was pared by 3 bases and J by 2 bases, with 7 bases of the junction left unmatched. The CDR3: CASSIRTGETYEQYF. CDR3 in DNA: TGTGCCAGTAGTATTCGGACAGGCGAAACCTACGAGCAGTACTTC.